This T cell receptor beta chain was recorded in a study of blood T cell repertoires in COVID-19. The CDR3 runs 15 residues. Germline values: CDR1 MNHEY, CDR2 SMNVEV (reference sequence). V was clipped by 9 bases and J by 2 bases; unmatched bases: 12. Only in-frame clones appear in the TCRdb table, and some are missing; sequencing was by immunoSEQ multiplex PCR. The repertoire holds hundreds of thousands of clones, with roughly 82% as singletons. Symptom resolution, clearance, or two negative PCRs marked the recovered donors of Cohort 3. The TCR comes from a woman aged 45-59 years who had recovered from COVID-19. The sequenced sample was PBMCs or T cells enriched from blood (not recorded which). This rearrangement joins TRBV27 to TRBJ1-2; 7 bases line up with TRBD1. The CDR3 is CASRPGQILNYGYTF. The CDR3 bases are TGTGCCAGTCGACCGGGACAGATCTTAAACTATGGCTACACCTTC.